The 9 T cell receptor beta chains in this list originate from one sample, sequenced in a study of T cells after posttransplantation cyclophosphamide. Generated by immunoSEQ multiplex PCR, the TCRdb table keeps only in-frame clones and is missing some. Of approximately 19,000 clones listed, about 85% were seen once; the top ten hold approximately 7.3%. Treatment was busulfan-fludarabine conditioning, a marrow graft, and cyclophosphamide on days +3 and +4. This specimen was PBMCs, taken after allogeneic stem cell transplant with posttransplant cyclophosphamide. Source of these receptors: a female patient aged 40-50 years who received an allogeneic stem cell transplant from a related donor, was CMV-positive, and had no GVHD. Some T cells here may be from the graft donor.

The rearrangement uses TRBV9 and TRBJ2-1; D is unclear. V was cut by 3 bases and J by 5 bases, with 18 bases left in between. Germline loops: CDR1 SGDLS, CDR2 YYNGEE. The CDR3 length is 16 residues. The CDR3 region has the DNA TGTGCCAGCAGCGGGGCCTTAACACAGCTAAACAATGAGCAGTTCTTC. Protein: CASSGALTQLNNEQFF.

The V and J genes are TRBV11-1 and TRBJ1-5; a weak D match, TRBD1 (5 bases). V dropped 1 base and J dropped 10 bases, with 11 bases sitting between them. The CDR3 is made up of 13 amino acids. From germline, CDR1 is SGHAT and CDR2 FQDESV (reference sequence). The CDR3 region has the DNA TGTGCCAGCAGCTTAGACAGGAACCATCCCCAGCATTTT. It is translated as CASSLDRNHPQHF.

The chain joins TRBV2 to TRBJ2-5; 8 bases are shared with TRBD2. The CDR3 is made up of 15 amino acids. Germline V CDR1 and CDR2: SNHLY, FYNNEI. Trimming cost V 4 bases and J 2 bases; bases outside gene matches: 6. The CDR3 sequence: CASSGPGTRQETQYF. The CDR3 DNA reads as TGTGCCAGCAGTGGGCCTGGGACTAGGCAAGAGACCCAGTACTTC.

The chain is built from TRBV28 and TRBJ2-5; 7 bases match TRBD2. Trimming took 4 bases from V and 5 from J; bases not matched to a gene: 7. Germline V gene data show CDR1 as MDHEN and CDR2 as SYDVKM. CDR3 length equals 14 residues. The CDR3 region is CASSSQGGSETQYF. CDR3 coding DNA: TGTGCCAGCAGTTCCCAGGGAGGGTCGGAGACCCAGTACTTC.

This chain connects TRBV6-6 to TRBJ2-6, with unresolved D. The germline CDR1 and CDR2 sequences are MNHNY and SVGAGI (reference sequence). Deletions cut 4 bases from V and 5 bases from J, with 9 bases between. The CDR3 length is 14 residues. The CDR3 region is CASSSQDRANVLTF. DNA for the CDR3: TGTGCCAGCAGTTCGCAGGATAGGGCCAACGTCCTGACTTTC.

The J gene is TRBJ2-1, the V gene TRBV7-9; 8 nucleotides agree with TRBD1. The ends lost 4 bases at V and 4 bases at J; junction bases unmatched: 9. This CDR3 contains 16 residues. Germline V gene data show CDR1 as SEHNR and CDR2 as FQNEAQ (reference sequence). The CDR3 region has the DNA TGTGCCAGCAGCTGGGCCGGAGACAGGGGATACAATGAGCAGTTCTTC. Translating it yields CASSWAGDRGYNEQFF.

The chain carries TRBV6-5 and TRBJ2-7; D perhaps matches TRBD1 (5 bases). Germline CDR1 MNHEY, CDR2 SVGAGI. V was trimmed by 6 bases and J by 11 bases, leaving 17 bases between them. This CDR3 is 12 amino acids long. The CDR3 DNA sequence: TGTGCCAGCAGCCAATTTTTGGGGCCGGAGTACTTC. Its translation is CASSQFLGPEYF.

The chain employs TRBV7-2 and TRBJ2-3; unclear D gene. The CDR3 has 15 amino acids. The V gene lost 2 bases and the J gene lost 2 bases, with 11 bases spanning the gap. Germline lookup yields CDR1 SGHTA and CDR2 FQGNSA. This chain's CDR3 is CASSLFAVPTDTQYF. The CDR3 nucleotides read TGTGCCAGCAGCTTATTCGCGGTACCCACAGATACGCAGTATTTT. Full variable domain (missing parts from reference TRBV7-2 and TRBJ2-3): GAGVSQSPSNKVTEKGKDVELRCDPISGHTALYWYRQSLGQGLEFLIYFQGNSAPDKSGLPSDRFSAERTGGSVSTLTIQRTQQEDSAVYLCASSLFAVPTDTQYFGPGTRLTVL.

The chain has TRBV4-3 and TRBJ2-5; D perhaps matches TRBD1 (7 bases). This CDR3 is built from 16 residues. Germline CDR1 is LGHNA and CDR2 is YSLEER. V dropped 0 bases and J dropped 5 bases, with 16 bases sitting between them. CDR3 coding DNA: TGCGCCAGCAGCCAAGAAGCGGAGGGGGCGGGGGAGACCCAGTACTTC. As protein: CASSQEAEGAGETQYF.